Shown below are 8 T cell receptor beta chains from a single sample sequenced in a study of human T cells and chemical hapten exposure. TCRdb re-called the RACE reads with MiXCR, one entry per CDR3 protein. This sample has under 75,000 distinct CDR3 sequences, with around 7.9% found just once. Time point here: patch test 2, 6 weeks after DPC sensitization. Described treatment: therapeutic diphenylcyclopropenone sensitization with weekly scalp DPC. The input for sequencing was whole blood, taken in connection with sensitization to the hapten diphenylcyclopropenone (DPC). The source is a woman aged 45-65 years with alopecia areata. Some clones in this sample may be carry-over from other donors' samples.

This clonotype was counted many times. The chain combines TRBV12-3 or TRBV12-4 with TRBJ2-6; D not certain. This CDR3 is 14 amino acids long. Trimming removed 5 bases from V and 2 bases from J, with 7 bases in between. In DNA form, the CDR3 reads TGTGCCAGCAGTCCATTCCCTGGGGCCAACGTCCTGACTTTC. Translation gives CASSPFPGANVLTF.

The chain couples TRBV7-2 to TRBJ2-3; unclear D gene. The CDR3 spans 14 residues. Per the germline V gene, CDR1 is SGHTA and CDR2 is FQGNSA. The V end lost 4 bases, the J end lost 7 bases, and 15 bases lay between the germline ends. The CDR3 bases are TGTGCCAGCAGCTCCCCGCCTTTGGCAAATACGCAGTATTTT. This sequence encodes CASSSPPLANTQYF.

The CDR3 here is CASTTGSYNEQFF. The CDR3, as DNA: TGTGCCAGCACCACAGGGTCCTACAATGAGCAGTTCTTC. The J gene is TRBJ2-1, the V gene TRBV5-6; a possible D gene is TRBD1 (6 bases). Germline values: CDR1 SGHDT, CDR2 YYEEEE. CDR3 length: 13 residues. V lost 6 bases to trimming and J lost 1 base, with 8 bases between them.

Many counts were recorded for this clonotype. V gene TRBV29-1 combines with J gene TRBJ1-4; D unclear. This CDR3 has 12 residues. Deletions cut 0 bases from V and 8 bases from J, with 7 bases between. Germline V gene lookup returns CDR1 SQVTM and CDR2 ANQGSEA. CDR3 region: CSVEDYREKLFF. The CDR3 DNA reads as TGCAGCGTTGAAGATTACCGGGAAAAACTGTTTTTT.

The chain employs TRBV2 and TRBJ2-1; no reliable D call. Germline CDR1 reads SNHLY; CDR2 reads FYNNEI. V was cut by 1 base and J by 10 bases, with 5 bases left in between. This CDR3 has 11 amino acids. The CDR3 nucleotides read TGTGCCAGCAGTGAAGAGGGCGAGCAGTTCTTC. Its translation is CASSEEGEQFF.

This clonotype showed up many times. The chain uses TRBV12-5 and TRBJ1-5, with D perhaps matching TRBD1 (5 bases). Germline CDR1 reads LGHNT; CDR2 reads FRNRAP. CDR3 length equals 16 residues. Trimming shortened V by 1 base and J by 0 bases, and 10 bases separated the two germline ends. The CDR3 protein is CASGLGGTDSNQPQHF. DNA of the CDR3: TGTGCTAGTGGTTTGGGGGGGACCGATAGCAATCAGCCCCAGCATTTT. The full variable domain, completed using reference TRBV12-5 and TRBJ1-5, is DARVTQTPRHKVTEMGQEVTMRCQPILGHNTVFWYRQTMMQGLELLAYFRNRAPLDDSGMPKDRFSAEMPDATLATLKIQPSEPRDSAVYFCASGLGGTDSNQPQHFGDGTRLSIL.

This clonotype showed up just a few times. The chain joins TRBV12-3 or TRBV12-4 to TRBJ1-2; D remains unclear. The V end was cut by 6 bases, the J end by 6 bases, with 14 bases between. The CDR3 contains 13 residues. The CDR3 loop reads CASSRAPANGYTF. In DNA form, the CDR3 reads TGTGCCAGCAGCCGGGCCCCCGCGAATGGCTACACCTTC.

This clonotype was seen at least ten times. This chain links TRBV4-1 with TRBJ2-7; tentative D call: TRBD1 (5 bases). The CDR3 is 13 residues long. CDR1 and CDR2 from the germline V gene are MGHRA and YSYEKL. V was clipped by 3 bases and J by 6 bases, with 12 bases between them. The chain's CDR3 is CASSHPDSPEQYF. Here the CDR3 DNA reads TGCGCCAGCAGCCACCCCGACAGCCCCGAGCAGTACTTC.